This TCR beta chain was recovered during a study of identical twins. Template switching introduced a universal primer site, and the cDNA bore unique molecular identifiers. Each CDR3 protein is one row after TCRdb ran MiXCR on the 5' RACE reads. The table includes about 1.7 million distinct CDR3 sequences, roughly a third detected once. This clonotype was counted a few times. Per germline, CDR1 SGHRS and CDR2 YFSETQ. The CDR3 totals 14 residues. Trimming took 4 bases from V and 5 from J, leaving 14 bases between them. This TCR was recovered from a newborn girl in good health. This chain joins TRBV5-1 and TRBJ2-3; TRBD1 might be the D (6 bases). Sequences were obtained from cord blood. In DNA form, the CDR3 reads TGCGCCAGCAGCGGCAGGGGTAAGGGAGATACGCAGTATTTT. Translated, it gives CASSGRGKGDTQYF.